The 27 T cell receptor beta chains given below trace back to one sample, sequenced in a study of T cells in Graves' hyperthyroidism and ophthalmopathy. Template material for amplifying TCR beta CDR3 regions consisted of RNA transcripts. Initially, a first-round RT-PCR of the TCR CDR3 employed the HTBI primer set. MiXCR, applied by TCRdb to the multiplex PCR reads, yields one record per CDR3 protein. The table includes hundreds of thousands of distinct CDR3 sequences, 15% to 19% detected once. Sequenced input: blood. All receptors come from a woman aged 18-29 years with Graves' hyperthyroidism.

This clonotype was seen ten or more times. The genes are TRBV12-3 or TRBV12-4 and TRBJ1-6; possible D gene TRBD1, 6 bases. Between the trimmed V and J ends, which lost 5 bases and 2 bases, there was a span of 16 bases. The CDR3 is 17 residues long. The chain's CDR3 is CASSPGPNRAYNSPLHF. The CDR3 region has the DNA TGTGCCAGCAGTCCAGGTCCGAACAGGGCCTATAATTCACCCCTCCACTTT.

This clonotype was counted between two and nine times. The V call is TRBV6-2 or TRBV6-3, the J call TRBJ1-5; D ambiguous. CDR3 length: 14 amino acids. Germline CDR1 is MNHEY and CDR2 is SVGEGT. Trimming shortened V by 1 base and J by 2 bases, and 6 bases separated the two germline ends. The DNA for the CDR3 is TGTGCCAGCAGTTACTGGGGTGGCAATCAGCCCCAGCATTTT. Protein: CASSYWGGNQPQHF.

The chain combines TRBV20-1 with TRBJ2-1; D could derive from TRBD1 or TRBD2 (5 bases each). CDR1 DFQATT and CDR2 SNEGSKA come from the germline V gene (reference sequence). The CDR3 runs 12 residues. The V end lost 1 base, the J end lost 9 bases, and 10 bases lay between the germline ends. The CDR3 coding sequence is TGCAGTGCTAGAGGAGTGGGACCTGAGCAGTTCTTC. It yields the protein CSARGVGPEQFF.

This clonotype was seen more than once but under ten times. This may be a read error, as it is one base from a much larger clone. J is TRBJ1-5 and V is TRBV6-9, with D hard to call. Trimming pared 3 bases from V and 6 bases from J, leaving 9 bases between. Germline CDR1 MNHGY, CDR2 SVAAGI. The CDR3 is 13 residues long. The CDR3 sequence: CASSYVGSQPQHF. The CDR3 DNA reads TGTGCCAGCAGTTACGTAGGTAGTCAGCCCCAGCATTTT.

This clonotype was counted many times. V and J are TRBV28 and TRBJ1-2; D remains unclear. The CDR3 loop spans 22 amino acids. The V end was cut by 0 bases, the J end by 4 bases, with 33 bases between. In germline, CDR1 is MDHEN, CDR2 SYDVKM. CDR3 amino acids: CASSLWFGIMSGRIDLSYGYTF. CDR3 coding DNA: TGTGCCAGCAGTTTATGGTTCGGCATAATGAGTGGACGGATTGACCTAAGCTATGGCTACACCTTC.

CDR3 region: CASSPLLSSGANVLTF. CDR3 in DNA: TGTGCCAGCAGTCCTCTGTTGAGCTCTGGGGCCAACGTCCTGACTTTC. The chain carries TRBV27 and TRBJ2-6; unclear D gene. Germline-derived CDR1 and CDR2 are MNHEY and SMNVEV (reference sequence). The ends were cut back, 5 bases at V and 0 bases at J, with 11 bases in the middle. The CDR3 has 16 amino acids.

This clonotype has a count of ten or more. The chain is built from TRBV5-6 and TRBJ2-3; the match to TRBD1 covers 10 bases. CDR1 SGHDT and CDR2 YYEEEE come from the germline V gene. The junction had 5 bases not matched to a gene; V was cut back by 4 bases and J by 0 bases. The CDR3 has 16 residues. The CDR3 protein is CASSLDRGRSTDTQYF. The CDR3 nucleotides read TGTGCCAGCAGCCTAGACAGGGGGCGAAGCACAGATACGCAGTATTTT.

The chain couples TRBV28 to TRBJ2-7, with TRBD1 matching 12 bases. The germline V gene encodes CDR1 MDHEN and CDR2 SYDVKM. The CDR3 sequence is 14 residues long. J gave up 6 bases and V 4 bases, and 4 bases lay outside the gene matches. DNA for the CDR3: TGTGCCAGCAGTTCCGGGACAGGGGGCTTCGAGCAGTACTTC. The encoded protein is CASSSGTGGFEQYF.

This clonotype was counted ten times or more. This chain links TRBV2 with TRBJ1-4; 8 bases match TRBD1. CDR3 size: 13 residues. Germline assignment: CDR1 SNHLY and CDR2 FYNNEI. J lost 7 bases, V lost 6 bases, and 4 bases had no gene match. The CDR3 loop reads CASSRQGSEKLFF. As DNA, the CDR3 is TGTGCCAGCAGCAGACAGGGGAGTGAAAAACTGTTTTTT.

The chain couples TRBV6-1 to TRBJ2-6; a possible D gene is TRBD1 (7 bases). The CDR3 covers 19 residues. CDR1 and CDR2 from the germline V gene are MNHNS and SASEGT. V was clipped by 2 bases and J by 0 bases, with 17 bases between them. CDR3 DNA: TGTGCCAGCAGTGAATTCAGACAGGGACTGTTCTCTGGGGCCAACGTCCTGACTTTC. Its protein is CASSEFRQGLFSGANVLTF.

The chain is built from TRBV2 and TRBJ2-1, with TRBD2 matching over 11 bases. The CDR3 contains 16 residues. The V and J ends lost 6 bases and 1 base, in that order; junction bases with no gene match: 5. Per the germline V gene, CDR1 is SNHLY and CDR2 is FYNNEI. CDR3 sequence (DNA): TGTGCCAGCAGAGGAAGACTAGCGGGATCCTACAATGAGCAGTTCTTC. Its protein product is CASRGRLAGSYNEQFF.

The V and J genes are TRBV20-1 and TRBJ2-1; 11 positions match TRBD1. This CDR3 comprises 15 residues. V trimming: 3 bases; J trimming: 7 bases; junction bases outside the gene matches: 8. Per the germline V gene, CDR1 is DFQATT and CDR2 is SNEGSKA (reference sequence). The DNA for the CDR3 is TGCAGTGCTAGTGTGCGGACAGGGGGCATGAATGAGCAGTTCTTC. Protein sequence: CSASVRTGGMNEQFF.

For this clonotype: The CDR3 carries no conserved terminal phenylalanine or tryptophan, so it likely arises from a read error. This chain connects TRBV4-3 to TRBJ1-5; D possibly corresponds to TRBD1 (5 bases). The CDR3 runs to 15 residues. CDR1 is LGHNA, CDR2 YSLEER, per germline. With 0 bases removed from V and 4 bases from J, the gap between germline ends came to 10 bases. The CDR3 DNA sequence: TGCGCCAGCAGCCAAGATGGGGCCGGTAATCAGCCCCAGCATTCT. It yields the protein CASSQDGAGNQPQHS.

There are many counts of this clonotype. The chain joins TRBV18 to TRBJ2-1; 7 bases align to TRBD1. V lost 2 bases to trimming and J lost 5 bases; unmatched junction nucleotides: 0. This CDR3 has 13 amino acids. Germline CDR1 is KGHSH and CDR2 is LQKENI. CDR3 DNA sequence: TGTGCCAGCTCACCAGGGACAGACAATGAGCAGTTCTTC. Protein product: CASSPGTDNEQFF.

The chain joins TRBV6-1 to TRBJ1-4, with 8 bases aligning to TRBD1. Germline CDR1 reads MNHNS; CDR2 reads SASEGT. The CDR3 has 15 residues. J was trimmed by 2 bases and V by 6 bases; bases with no gene match: 5. CDR3 residues: CASRTGQATNEKLFF. In DNA, the CDR3 is TGTGCCAGCAGAACGGGACAGGCCACTAATGAAAAACTGTTTTTT.

This clonotype was picked up many times. CDR3 loop: CASSLFLAGGPRETQYF. CDR3 bases: TGTGCCAGCAGTTTATTTTTAGCGGGAGGGCCCCGAGAGACCCAGTACTTC. This chain uses TRBV12-3 or TRBV12-4 with TRBJ2-5; 11 bases map to TRBD2. This CDR3 comprises 17 residues. After removal of 2 bases from V and 4 bases from J, the junction contained 9 bases not matched to a gene.

This clonotype was counted only a few times. The chain combines TRBV20-1 with TRBJ2-7, with D possibly matching TRBD2 (6 bases). Trimming cost V 2 bases and J 7 bases, with 12 bases left between them. Germline values: CDR1 DFQATT, CDR2 SNEGSKA (reference sequence). The CDR3 runs to 12 residues. CDR3 protein: CSARRGGREQYF. In nucleotides, the CDR3 is TGCAGTGCTAGACGTGGGGGGAGGGAGCAGTACTTC.

The sample holds many counts of this clonotype. The rearrangement uses TRBV10-3 and TRBJ2-5; TRBD1 matches 11 bases. Per the germline V gene, CDR1 is ENHRY and CDR2 is SYGVKD. V trimming: 5 bases; J trimming: 5 bases; junction bases outside the gene matches: 13. The CDR3 loop spans 17 amino acids. The CDR3 loop reads CAISSPRTGGVKETQYF. The CDR3 DNA follows: TGTGCCATCAGTTCACCGAGGACAGGGGGCGTAAAGGAGACCCAGTACTTC.

The chain combines TRBV4-1 with TRBJ2-7; D call uncertain. Germline-derived CDR1 and CDR2 are MGHRA and YSYEKL. This CDR3 is built from 13 residues. Deletions cut 1 base from V and 6 bases from J, with 10 bases between. CDR3 sequence: CASSQGGRAEQYF. The CDR3 DNA reads TGCGCCAGCAGCCAAGGCGGAAGGGCCGAGCAGTACTTC.

The chain combines TRBV6-5 with TRBJ2-1, with D unresolved. Germline V gene sequence: CDR1 MNHEY, CDR2 SVGAGI. CDR3 length: 14 amino acids. Trimming stripped 0 bases from V and 4 bases from J, with 7 bases between. The CDR3 sequence is CASSYSRQYNEQFF. The CDR3 DNA sequence: TGTGCCAGCAGTTACTCGAGACAATACAATGAGCAGTTCTTC.

This clonotype was seen ten or more times. This chain links TRBV28 with TRBJ2-5; 7 nucleotides agree with TRBD1. This CDR3 is 16 amino acids long. Trimming removed 6 bases from V and 3 bases from J; junction bases left unmatched: 13. From germline, CDR1 is MDHEN and CDR2 SYDVKM. The CDR3: CASRRGQLGPKETQYF. DNA for the CDR3: TGTGCCAGCAGACGGGGACAGCTGGGTCCCAAAGAGACCCAGTACTTC.

This clonotype was recorded at least ten times. V gene TRBV6-1 combines with J gene TRBJ2-1, with a possible D match to TRBD2 (7 bases). CDR1 MNHNS and CDR2 SASEGT come from the germline V gene. Trimming removed 8 bases from V and 4 bases from J, with 21 bases in between. The CDR3 consists of 16 residues. CDR3 coding DNA: TGTGCCAGCGGGAGGGGCGAGGGGGTCTCGTACAATGAGCAGTTCTTC. Translating gives CASGRGEGVSYNEQFF.

There are a few counts of this clonotype. This chain joins TRBV20-1 and TRBJ1-2; 9 bases align to TRBD1. Trimming took 4 bases from V and 5 from J; bases not matched to a gene: 14. Germline CDR1 is DFQATT and CDR2 is SNEGSKA (reference sequence). This CDR3 has 16 amino acids. This chain's CDR3 is CSATESGQGRVYGYTF. The CDR3 DNA is TGCAGTGCTACCGAATCCGGACAGGGGCGGGTATATGGCTACACCTTC.

This clonotype turned up a few times. The V call is TRBV4-1, the J call TRBJ2-2; unclear D gene. Trimming took 3 bases from V and 7 from J, leaving 6 bases between them. Looked up from germline, CDR1 is MGHRA and CDR2 is YSYEKL. The CDR3 is made up of 12 amino acids. Here the CDR3 reads CASSHLSGELFF. CDR3 sequence (DNA): TGCGCCAGCAGCCATCTCAGCGGGGAGCTGTTTTTT.

This clonotype showed up many times. The V and J genes are TRBV5-6 and TRBJ2-1; 8 nucleotides align to TRBD1. Unmatched junction bases numbered 10, after V lost 4 bases and J lost 1 base. The CDR3 is 17 amino acids. The germline V gene encodes CDR1 SGHDT and CDR2 YYEEEE. DNA of the CDR3: TGTGCCAGCAGCGAGAGGGGACAGGCCAATTCCTACAATGAGCAGTTCTTC. Translating gives CASSERGQANSYNEQFF.

This clonotype occurred many times. The gene calls are TRBV4-2 and TRBJ1-1; D may be TRBD1 (5 bases). Per the germline V gene, CDR1 is LGHNA and CDR2 is YNFKEQ. V was shortened by 3 bases and J by 3 bases, with 17 bases between the two germline ends. This CDR3 region has 16 residues. The CDR3 protein is CASSQAGVLGYTEAFF. The CDR3 region has the DNA TGTGCCAGCAGCCAGGCGGGGGTACTAGGGTACACTGAAGCTTTCTTT.

This clonotype was observed many times. This chain uses TRBV6-7 with TRBJ2-1; TRBD2 matches at 14 bases. TRBV6-7 is filed as an ORF, its function uncertain. J lost 6 bases, V lost 0 bases, and 13 bases had no gene match. The CDR3 has 20 amino acids. The CDR3 is CASSYSSGTSGRASRNEQFF. The CDR3 DNA reads as TGTGCCAGCAGTTACTCCTCCGGGACTAGCGGGAGAGCTTCCCGCAATGAGCAGTTCTTC.